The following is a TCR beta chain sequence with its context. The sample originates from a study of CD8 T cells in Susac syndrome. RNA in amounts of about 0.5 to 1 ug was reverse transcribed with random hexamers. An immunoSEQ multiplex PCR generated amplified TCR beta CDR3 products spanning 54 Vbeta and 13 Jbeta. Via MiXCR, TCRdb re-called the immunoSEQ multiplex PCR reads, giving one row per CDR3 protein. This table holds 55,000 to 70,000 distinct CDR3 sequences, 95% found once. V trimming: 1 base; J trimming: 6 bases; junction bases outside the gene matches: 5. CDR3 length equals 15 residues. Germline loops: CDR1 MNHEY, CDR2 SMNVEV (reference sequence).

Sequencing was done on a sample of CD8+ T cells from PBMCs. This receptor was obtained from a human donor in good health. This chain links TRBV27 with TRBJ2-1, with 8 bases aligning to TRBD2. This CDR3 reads CASSLFERGFNEQFF. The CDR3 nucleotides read TGTGCCAGCAGTTTATTCGAGCGGGGGTTCAATGAGCAGTTCTTC.